This paragraph reports one TCR beta chain. The record originates from a study of blood T cell repertoires in COVID-19. Generated by immunoSEQ multiplex PCR, the TCRdb table keeps only in-frame clones and is missing some. The data show approximately 92,000 clones, with 86% seen just once and roughly 13% held by the top ten. The CDR3 length is 16 residues. Sample: peripheral blood. The receptor comes from a woman between 55 and 75 years old in a cohort sampled during active or convalescent COVID-19. The chain is built from TRBV21-1 and TRBJ1-1; the table's D gene call, TRBD1, was not cross checked with the DNA. TRBV21-1 is tagged as a pseudogene. The CDR3 nucleotides are TGTGCCAGCAGCAAAGAAGTAGGGACAGGGGAAGGTGAAGCTTTCTTT. It translates to CASSKEVGTGEGEAFF.